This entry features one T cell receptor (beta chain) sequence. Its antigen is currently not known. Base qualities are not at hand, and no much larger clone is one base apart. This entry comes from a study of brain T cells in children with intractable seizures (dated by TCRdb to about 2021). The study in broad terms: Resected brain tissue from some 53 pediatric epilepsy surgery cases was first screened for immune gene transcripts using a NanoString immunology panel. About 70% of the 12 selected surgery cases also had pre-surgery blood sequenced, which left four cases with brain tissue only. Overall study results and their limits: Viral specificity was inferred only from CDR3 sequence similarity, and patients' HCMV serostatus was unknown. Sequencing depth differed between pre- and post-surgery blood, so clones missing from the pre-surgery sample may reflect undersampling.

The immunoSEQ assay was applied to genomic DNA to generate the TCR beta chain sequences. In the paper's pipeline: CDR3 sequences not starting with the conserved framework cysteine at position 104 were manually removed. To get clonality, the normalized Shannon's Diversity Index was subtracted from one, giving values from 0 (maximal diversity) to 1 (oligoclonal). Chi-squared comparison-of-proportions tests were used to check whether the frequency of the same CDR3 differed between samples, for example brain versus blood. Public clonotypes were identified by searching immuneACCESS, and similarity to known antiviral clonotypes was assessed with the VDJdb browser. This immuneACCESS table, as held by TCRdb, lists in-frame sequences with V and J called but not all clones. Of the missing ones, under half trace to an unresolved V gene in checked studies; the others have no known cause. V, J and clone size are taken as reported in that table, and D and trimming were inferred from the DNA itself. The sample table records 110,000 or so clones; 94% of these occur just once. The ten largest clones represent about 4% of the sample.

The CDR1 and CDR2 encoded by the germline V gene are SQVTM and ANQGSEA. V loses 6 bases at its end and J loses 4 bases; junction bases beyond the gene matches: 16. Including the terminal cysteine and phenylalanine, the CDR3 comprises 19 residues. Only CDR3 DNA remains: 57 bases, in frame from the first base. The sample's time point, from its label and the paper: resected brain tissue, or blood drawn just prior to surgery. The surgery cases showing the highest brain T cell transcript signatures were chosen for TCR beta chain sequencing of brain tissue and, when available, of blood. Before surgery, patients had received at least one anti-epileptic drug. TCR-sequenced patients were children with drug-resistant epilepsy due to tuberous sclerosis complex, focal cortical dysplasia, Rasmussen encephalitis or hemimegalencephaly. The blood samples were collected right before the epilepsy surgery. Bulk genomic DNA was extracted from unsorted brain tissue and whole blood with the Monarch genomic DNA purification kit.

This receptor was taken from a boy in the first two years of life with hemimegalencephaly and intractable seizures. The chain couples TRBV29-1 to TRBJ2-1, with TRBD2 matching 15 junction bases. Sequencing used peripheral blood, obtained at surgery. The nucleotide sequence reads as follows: TGCAGCGTAGCCGCCGCCCGGACTAGCGGGAGGGCCCATTACAATGAGCAGTTCTTC. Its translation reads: CSVAAARTSGRAHYNEQFF.